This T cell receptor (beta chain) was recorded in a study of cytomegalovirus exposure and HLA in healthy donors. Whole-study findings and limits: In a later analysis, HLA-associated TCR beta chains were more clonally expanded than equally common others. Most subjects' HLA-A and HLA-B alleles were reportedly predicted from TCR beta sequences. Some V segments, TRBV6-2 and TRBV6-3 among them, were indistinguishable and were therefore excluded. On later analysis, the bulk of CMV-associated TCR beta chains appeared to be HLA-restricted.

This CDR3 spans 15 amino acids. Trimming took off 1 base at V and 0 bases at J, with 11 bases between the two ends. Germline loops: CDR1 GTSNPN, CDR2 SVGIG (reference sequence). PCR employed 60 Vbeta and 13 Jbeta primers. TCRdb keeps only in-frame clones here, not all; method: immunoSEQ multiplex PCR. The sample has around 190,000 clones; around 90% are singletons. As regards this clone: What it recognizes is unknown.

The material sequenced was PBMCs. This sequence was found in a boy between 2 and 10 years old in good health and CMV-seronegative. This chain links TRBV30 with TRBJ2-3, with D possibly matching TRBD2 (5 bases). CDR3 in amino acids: CAWSGTHSSTDTQYF. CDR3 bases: TGTGCCTGGAGTGGGACTCACAGTAGCACAGATACGCAGTATTTT.